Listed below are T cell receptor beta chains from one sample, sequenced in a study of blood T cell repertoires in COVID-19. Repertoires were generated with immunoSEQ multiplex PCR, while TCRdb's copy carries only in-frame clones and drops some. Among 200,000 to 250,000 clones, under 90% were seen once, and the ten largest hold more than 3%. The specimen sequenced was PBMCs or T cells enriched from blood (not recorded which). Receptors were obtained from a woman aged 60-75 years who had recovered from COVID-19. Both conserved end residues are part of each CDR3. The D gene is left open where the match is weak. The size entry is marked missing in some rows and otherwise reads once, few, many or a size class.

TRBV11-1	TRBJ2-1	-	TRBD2	CASSPMGLAGEGEQFF	TGTGCCAGCAGCCCGATGGGACTAGCGGGAGAGGGAGAGCAGTTCTTC
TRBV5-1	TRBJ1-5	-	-	CASSREEGQPQHF	TGCGCCAGCAGCCGGGAGGAGGGGCAGCCCCAGCATTTT
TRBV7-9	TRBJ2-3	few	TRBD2	CASSQVGGSALSTDTQYF	TGTGCCAGCAGCCAGGTGGGCGGGAGCGCTTTAAGCACAGATACGCAGTATTTT
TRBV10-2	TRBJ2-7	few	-	CASSFGVSYEQYF	TGCGCCAGCAGCTTCGGGGTTTCCTACGAGCAGTACTTC
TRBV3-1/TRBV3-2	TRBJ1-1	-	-	CASSQERGSLGEAFF	TGTGCCAGCAGCCAAGAAAGAGGGAGCTTGGGTGAAGCTTTCTTT
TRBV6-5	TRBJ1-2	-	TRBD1	CASSYPDRGGYTF	TGTGCCAGCAGTTACCCAGACAGGGGTGGCTACACCTTC
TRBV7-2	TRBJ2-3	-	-	CASSLVFSGGGDTQYF	TGTGCCAGCAGCTTAGTTTTTTCGGGGGGCGGGGATACGCAGTATTTT
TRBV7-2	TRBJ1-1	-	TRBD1	CASSPRQGMNTEAFF	TGTGCCAGCAGCCCAAGACAGGGAATGAACACTGAAGCTTTCTTT
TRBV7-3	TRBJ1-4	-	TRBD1	CASSSPGPLTGGGEKLFF	TGTGCCAGCAGCTCTCCGGGTCCCCTAACAGGGGGAGGTGAAAAACTGTTTTTT
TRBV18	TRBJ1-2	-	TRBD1	CASSPEDRGTNYGYTF	TGTGCCAGCTCACCAGAGGACAGGGGGACGAACTATGGCTACACCTTC
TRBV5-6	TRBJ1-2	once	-	CASSHSPTVGYGYTF	TGTGCCAGCAGCCACTCCCCGACAGTTGGGTATGGCTACACCTTC
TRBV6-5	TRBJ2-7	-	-	CASTPSRVTGEQYF	TGTGCCAGCACCCCCTCCCGGGTGACCGGGGAGCAGTACTTC
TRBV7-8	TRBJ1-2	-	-	CASSPGGLLDGYTF	TGTGCCAGCAGTCCGGGGGGGCTCTTAGATGGCTACACCTTC
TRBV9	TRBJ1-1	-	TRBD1	CASSVGRGTGSNTEAFF	TGTGCCAGCAGCGTAGGGCGAGGGACAGGGTCGAACACTGAAGCTTTCTTT
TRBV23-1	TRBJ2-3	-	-	CASLQGMGTDTQYF	TGCGCCAGCTTACAGGGAATGGGCACAGATACGCAGTATTTT
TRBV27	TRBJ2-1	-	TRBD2	CASNRASGLLVHEQFF	TGTGCCAGCAATCGCGCTAGCGGCCTTCTAGTGCATGAGCAGTTCTTC
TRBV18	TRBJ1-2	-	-	CASSPSAREGYGYTF	TGTGCCAGCTCACCATCGGCCAGGGAAGGCTATGGCTACACCTTC
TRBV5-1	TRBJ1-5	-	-	CASSPIPGDQPQHF	TGCGCCAGCAGCCCTATCCCAGGGGACCAGCCCCAGCATTTT
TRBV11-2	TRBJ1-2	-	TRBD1	CASSLVRDSNYGYTF	TGTGCCAGCAGCTTAGTACGGGACAGTAACTATGGCTACACCTTC
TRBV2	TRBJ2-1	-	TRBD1	CASRRDPGGPQFF	TGTGCCAGCAGAAGAGATCCAGGGGGCCCGCAGTTCTTC
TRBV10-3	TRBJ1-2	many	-	CAIRDTRSIGEDYGYTF	TGTGCCATCAGGGATACCAGGTCCATCGGGGAGGACTATGGCTACACCTTC
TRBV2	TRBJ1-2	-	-	CASSEYMTEGYTF	TGTGCCAGCAGTGAATATATGACGGAGGGCTACACCTTC
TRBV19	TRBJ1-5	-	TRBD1	CASGQGRHQPQHF	TGTGCCAGTGGACAGGGAAGGCATCAGCCCCAGCATTTT
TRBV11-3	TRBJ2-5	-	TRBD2	CASSATTRAGAETQYF	TGTGCCAGCAGCGCCACGACTAGGGCGGGAGCAGAGACCCAGTACTTC
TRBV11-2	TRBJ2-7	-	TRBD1	CASSLAWDRQYEQYF	TGTGCCAGCAGCTTAGCTTGGGACAGACAGTACGAGCAGTACTTC
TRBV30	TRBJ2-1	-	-	CAWSTIGNEQFF	TGTGCCTGGAGTACTATAGGCAATGAGCAGTTCTTC
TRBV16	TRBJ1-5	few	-	CASSHLGDFNQPQHF	TGTGCCAGCAGCCACTTGGGGGACTTCAATCAGCCCCAGCATTTT
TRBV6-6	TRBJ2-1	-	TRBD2	CASSLKRGGINEQFF	TGTGCCAGCAGTTTGAAGCGGGGGGGTATAAATGAGCAGTTCTTC
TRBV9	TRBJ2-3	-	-	CASSPFVVAASTDTQYF	TGTGCCAGCAGCCCCTTTGTCGTAGCTGCTAGCACAGATACGCAGTATTTT
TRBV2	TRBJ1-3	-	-	CASRRDGGAGDTIYF	TGTGCCAGCAGGCGGGACGGGGGAGCGGGAGACACCATATATTTT
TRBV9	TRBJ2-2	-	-	CASRRTENTGELFF	TGTGCCAGCAGACGCACAGAAAACACCGGGGAGCTGTTTTTT
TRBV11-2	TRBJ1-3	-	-	CASSWMSRGVGNTIYF	TGTGCCAGCAGCTGGATGAGTCGAGGAGTTGGAAACACCATATATTTT
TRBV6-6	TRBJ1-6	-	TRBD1	CASSSTGTGLRSLHF	TGTGCCAGCAGTTCCACCGGGACAGGGTTAAGATCCCTCCACTTT
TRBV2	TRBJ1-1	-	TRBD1	CASSEASRGTSPEAFF	TGTGCCAGCAGTGAAGCATCCAGGGGGACTTCCCCTGAAGCTTTCTTT
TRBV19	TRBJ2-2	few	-	CASSIGPAGELFF	TGTGCCAGTAGTATAGGTCCAGCCGGGGAGCTGTTTTTT
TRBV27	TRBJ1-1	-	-	CASSSGVSPNTEAFF	TGTGCCAGCAGTTCAGGGGTCTCACCGAACACTGAAGCTTTCTTT
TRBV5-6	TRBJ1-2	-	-	CASSSRRAQGYGYTF	TGTGCCAGCAGCTCCCGCCGGGCCCAGGGCTATGGCTACACCTTC
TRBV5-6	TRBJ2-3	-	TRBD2	CASSHTSGSHPDTQYF	TGTGCCAGCAGTCATACTAGCGGGAGTCACCCAGATACGCAGTATTTT
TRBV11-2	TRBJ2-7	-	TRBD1	CASSWDRSSYEQYF	TGTGCCAGCAGCTGGGACAGGAGCTCCTACGAGCAGTACTTC
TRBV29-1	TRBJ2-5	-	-	CSVERGETQYF	TGCAGCGTTGAGCGGGGAGAGACCCAGTACTTC
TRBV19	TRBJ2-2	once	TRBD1	CASSDRDRGPKNTGELFF	TGTGCCAGTAGTGACCGGGACAGGGGGCCCAAGAACACCGGGGAGCTGTTTTTT
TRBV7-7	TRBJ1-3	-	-	CASSLASGNTIYF	TGTGCCAGCAGCCTGGCCTCTGGAAACACCATATATTTT
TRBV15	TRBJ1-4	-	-	CATSRDPGADEKLFF	TGTGCCACCAGCAGAGACCCAGGGGCCGATGAAAAACTGTTTTTT
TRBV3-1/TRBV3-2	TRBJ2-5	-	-	CASSSNSGAQETQYF	TGTGCCAGCAGCTCAAACTCGGGAGCTCAAGAGACCCAGTACTTC
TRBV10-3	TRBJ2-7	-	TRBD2	CAIASGTSYEQYF	TGTGCCATCGCTAGCGGGACCTCCTACGAGCAGTACTTC
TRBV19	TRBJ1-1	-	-	CASSPLRNENTEAFF	TGTGCCAGTAGTCCCCTCAGGAATGAGAACACTGAAGCTTTCTTT
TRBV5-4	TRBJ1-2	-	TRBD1	CASSLEDRAGIGYGYTF	TGTGCCAGCAGCCTGGAGGACAGGGCGGGCATTGGATATGGCTACACCTTC
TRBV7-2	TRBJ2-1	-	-	CASSLEASSYNEQFF	TGTGCCAGCAGCTTAGAAGCTAGCTCCTACAATGAGCAGTTCTTC
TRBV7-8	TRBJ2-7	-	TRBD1	CASSQTGTGSYGEQYF	TGTGCCAGCAGCCAAACCGGGACAGGGAGTTATGGCGAGCAGTACTTC
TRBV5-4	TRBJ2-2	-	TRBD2	CASSLAGRVLNTGELFF	TGTGCCAGCAGCTTGGCCGGGAGGGTTCTGAACACCGGGGAGCTGTTTTTT